This TCR beta chain was recorded in a study of shared clonotypes between healthy human individuals. TCRdb keeps only in-frame clones here, not all; method: immunoSEQ multiplex PCR. The repertoire holds hundreds of thousands of clones, with around 93% as singletons. In the naive CD8 group, cells lacked CD45RO and were positively selected for CCR7, so terminally differentiated effector memory CD45RA+ cells were left out. Germline CDR1 MGHRA, CDR2 YSYEKL. The CDR3 has 15 residues. The V segment lost 5 bases and the J segment 6 bases; nucleotides outside the gene matches: 10. The gene calls are TRBV4-1 and TRBJ1-5; 7 nucleotides agree with TRBD1. Input material: naive CD8+ T cells sorted from blood. This receptor was taken from a man aged 25-45 years in good health. This CDR3 is CASSSTPGGTQPQHF. The CDR3 DNA reads as TGCGCCAGCAGCTCAACACCAGGGGGAACTCAGCCCCAGCATTTT.